The 19 T cell receptor beta chains in this list originate from one sample, sequenced in a study of T cell responses to AZD1222 COVID-19 vaccine. Data came from immunoSEQ multiplex PCR; TCRdb stores just in-frame clones and leaves some out. Here the sample spans about 92,000 clones, just over 90% being singletons. Here the sequenced sample was peripheral blood, taken on day 0 of AZD1222 vaccination. The receptors shown here come from an adult in good health.

The chain joins TRBV5-4 to TRBJ1-2; D remains ambiguous. CDR1 is SGHNT and CDR2 is YYREEE in the germline V gene (reference sequence). V was pared by 4 bases and J by 6 bases, with 16 bases between. The CDR3 spans 14 residues. The CDR3 loop reads CASSPDLLPDGYTF. CDR3 DNA: TGTGCCAGCAGCCCCGACCTCCTACCCGATGGCTACACCTTC.

The gene calls are TRBV25-1 and TRBJ1-4, with D tentatively TRBD1 (5 bases). V lost 10 bases and J lost 8, with 17 bases in between. Germline values: CDR1 MGHDK, CDR2 SYGVNS. This CDR3 has 13 residues. CDR3 in DNA: TGTGCCACCCCGGGACGGGGTTGCGAAAAACTGTTTTTT. It translates to CATPGRGCEKLFF.

This chain links TRBV19 with TRBJ2-3, with 11 bases identical to TRBD1. V lost 9 bases to trimming and J lost 1 base; unmatched junction nucleotides: 3. Germline V gives CDR1 LNHDA, CDR2 SQIVND (reference sequence). The CDR3 is made up of 14 amino acids. The CDR3: CARPGQGGTDTQYF. In DNA form, the CDR3 reads TGTGCCAGGCCGGGACAGGGGGGCACAGATACGCAGTATTTT.

The chain carries TRBV11-3 and TRBJ2-7, with 8 nucleotides matching TRBD2. The germline V gene encodes CDR1 SGHNT and CDR2 YENEEA. The CDR3 runs 14 residues. Trimming removed 4 bases from V and 3 bases from J; junction bases left unmatched: 5. The CDR3 nucleotides are TGTGCCAGCAGCTCCGGGACTAGAAGCTACGAGCAGTACTTC. This translates into CASSSGTRSYEQYF.

The chain combines TRBV5-1 with TRBJ2-3, with a possible D match to TRBD2 (6 bases). This CDR3 spans 15 amino acids. Looked up from germline, CDR1 is SGHRS and CDR2 is YFSETQ. V lost 4 bases, J lost 4 bases, and 16 bases lay in between. The CDR3 loop is CASSEGTLQADTQYF. In DNA form, the CDR3 reads TGCGCCAGCAGCGAAGGGACTCTACAGGCAGATACGCAGTATTTT.

The J gene is TRBJ2-1, the V gene TRBV6-5; 7 bases line up with TRBD1. After removal of 7 bases from V and 4 bases from J, the junction contained 10 bases not matched to a gene. This CDR3 comprises 15 residues. The germline V gene encodes CDR1 MNHEY and CDR2 SVGAGI. This CDR3 reads CASTRQGGLYNEQFF. For the CDR3, the DNA is TGTGCCAGCACTAGACAGGGCGGTTTATACAATGAGCAGTTCTTC.

This clone was observed a handful of times. The rearrangement uses TRBV6-2 or TRBV6-3 and TRBJ1-6; unclear D gene. CDR1 and CDR2 from the germline V gene are MNHEY and SVGEGT. The CDR3 extends over 14 amino acids. V was cut by 4 bases and J by 7 bases, with 11 bases left in between. In nucleotides, the CDR3 is TGTGCCAGCAGTTCCCCTTTGAGGAATTCACCCCTCCACTTT. It encodes CASSSPLRNSPLHF.

The J gene is TRBJ2-7, the V gene TRBV6-6; D might be TRBD1 or TRBD2, each matching 5 bases. Trimming left V 4 bases short and J 7 bases short, with 20 bases between. Germline V lookup: CDR1 MNHNY, CDR2 SVGAGI (reference sequence). The CDR3 totals 15 residues. The CDR3: CASSSPGRAIEEQYF. CDR3 in DNA: TGTGCCAGCAGTTCTCCGGGACGGGCGATAGAGGAGCAGTACTTC.

V gene TRBV27 combines with J gene TRBJ2-7; D call uncertain. The germline gives CDR1 MNHEY, CDR2 SMNVEV (reference sequence). Trimming stripped 5 bases from V and 0 bases from J, with 5 bases between. This CDR3 comprises 12 residues. As DNA, the CDR3 is TGTGCCAGCAGTCGGAACTCCTACGAGCAGTACTTC. This codes for CASSRNSYEQYF.

The chain has TRBV2 and TRBJ2-7; TRBD2 agrees at 11 bases. CDR1 is SNHLY, CDR2 FYNNEI, per germline. Trimming took 6 bases from V and 4 from J; bases not matched to a gene: 11. The CDR3 is 16 residues long. This CDR3 reads CASSNGRTSGLYEQYF. The CDR3 DNA reads TGTGCCAGCAGCAATGGGCGGACTAGCGGGCTTTACGAGCAGTACTTC.

The rearrangement uses TRBV5-1 and TRBJ2-7; D unclear. The ends were cut back, 4 bases at V and 2 bases at J, with 10 bases in the middle. Germline-derived CDR1 and CDR2 are SGHRS and YFSETQ. The CDR3 loop spans 13 amino acids. CDR3 DNA: TGCGCCAGCAGCCTACCCCAGACCTACGAGCAGTACTTC. Amino acids: CASSLPQTYEQYF. The full variable domain, completed using reference TRBV5-1 and TRBJ2-7, is KAGVTQTPRYLIKTRGQQVTLSCSPISGHRSVSWYQQTPGQGLQFLFEYFSETQRNKGNFPGRFSGRQFSNSRSEMNVSTLELGDSALYLCASSLPQTYEQYFGPGTRLTVT.

The chain is built from TRBV5-1 and TRBJ1-1; 7 nucleotides match TRBD1. The ends lost 3 bases at V and 1 base at J; junction bases unmatched: 3. The V gene's germline CDR1 is SGHRS and CDR2 YFSETQ. The CDR3 is 14 amino acids. The CDR3 spells CASSSGQPNTEAFF. The CDR3 coding sequence is TGCGCCAGCAGCTCGGGACAGCCGAACACTGAAGCTTTCTTT. Full variable domain (missing parts from reference TRBV5-1 and TRBJ1-1): KAGVTQTPRYLIKTRGQQVTLSCSPISGHRSVSWYQQTPGQGLQFLFEYFSETQRNKGNFPGRFSGRQFSNSRSEMNVSTLELGDSALYLCASSSGQPNTEAFFGQGTRLTVV.

The chain couples TRBV30 to TRBJ1-4, with D uncertain. Germline values: CDR1 GTSNPN, CDR2 SVGIG (reference sequence). V was shortened by 0 bases and J by 4 bases, with 9 bases between the two germline ends. This CDR3 is 14 amino acids long. The DNA of the CDR3 is TGTGCCTGGAGTGTAATCCCAAGTAATGAAAAACTGTTTTTT. Protein product: CAWSVIPSNEKLFF.

CDR3 loop: CAISESFRGMNTEAFF. CDR3 DNA sequence: TGTGCCATCAGTGAGTCGTTTAGGGGCATGAACACTGAAGCTTTCTTT. The chain employs TRBV10-3 and TRBJ1-1, with D possibly being TRBD1 (5 bases). V was trimmed by 0 bases and J by 0 bases, leaving 11 bases between them. This CDR3 comprises 16 residues. The germline V gene encodes CDR1 ENHRY and CDR2 SYGVKD.

The V call is TRBV3-1 (or the pseudogene TRBV3-2), the J call TRBJ1-5; D is perhaps TRBD1 (5 bases). In germline, CDR1 is LGHDT, CDR2 YNNKEL (reference sequence). The CDR3 runs to 14 residues. V was pared by 2 bases and J by 4 bases, with 9 bases between. The CDR3 region is CASSQLGENQPQHF. The DNA of the CDR3 is TGTGCCAGCAGCCAATTAGGGGAGAATCAGCCCCAGCATTTT.

V usage is TRBV15 and J usage is TRBJ2-5; no reliable D call. CDR3 length: 15 residues. Germline values: CDR1 LNHNV, CDR2 YYDKDF (reference sequence). V was trimmed by 0 bases and J by 5 bases, leaving 13 bases between them. The CDR3 nucleotides read TGTGCCACCAGCAGAGATGTGGTGCGTCAGGAGACCCAGTACTTC. Protein product: CATSRDVVRQETQYF. Using reference TRBV15 and TRBJ2-5 for the parts outside the CDR3, the full variable domain is DAMVIQNPRYQVTQFGKPVTLSCSQTLNHNVMYWYQQKSSQAPKLLFHYYDKDFNNEADTPDNFQSRRPNTSFCFLDIRSPGLGDTAMYLCATSRDVVRQETQYFGPGTRLLVL.

The J gene is TRBJ2-7, the V gene TRBV6-5, with TRBD1 matching over 7 bases. Germline CDR1 reads MNHEY; CDR2 reads SVGAGI. This CDR3 contains 14 residues. J gave up 6 bases and V 0 bases, and 5 bases lay outside the gene matches. Written as DNA, the CDR3 is TGTGCCAGCAGTTACTCGACAGGGAGTGGCGAGCAGTACTTC. Protein product: CASSYSTGSGEQYF.

This clone was recorded a few times. The chain joins TRBV18 to TRBJ2-7, with D hard to call. The V gene lost 1 base and the J gene lost 5 bases, with 9 bases spanning the gap. Looked up from germline, CDR1 is KGHSH and CDR2 is LQKENI. The CDR3 has 13 amino acids. CDR3: CASSPQTADEQYF. The CDR3, as DNA: TGTGCCAGCTCACCACAGACGGCTGACGAGCAGTACTTC.

The J gene is TRBJ2-3, the V gene TRBV3-1 (or the pseudogene TRBV3-2); the D call may be TRBD1 or TRBD2 (6 bases each). Germline V CDR1 and CDR2: LGHDT, YNNKEL (reference sequence). Trimming shortened V by 0 bases and J by 3 bases, and 25 bases separated the two germline ends. This CDR3 spans 20 amino acids. Here the CDR3 reads CASSQDADRGQREETDTQYF. CDR3 bases: TGTGCCAGCAGCCAAGATGCAGATCGGGGGCAGAGAGAGGAAACAGATACGCAGTATTTT.